This entry describes one T cell receptor (beta chain). The authors' processing: The authors estimated nucleated cell counts from reference gene primer amplification. Repertoires were generated with immunoSEQ multiplex PCR, while TCRdb's copy carries only in-frame clones and drops some. The DNA gave D and trimming, while V, J and clone size come from that table. This table has approximately 500,000 clones, 85% to 90% appearing once. The data derive from a study of blood T cell repertoires in COVID-19. Study in general: COVID-19 samples from acute and convalescent phases originated in the United States, Italy and Spain. PBMCs, B-cell-depleted T cells, or T cells provided the cDNA or gDNA that made up the material.

Seattle patient enrollment occurred during active infection, with longitudinal follow-up thereafter. Germline CDR1 SGHDT, CDR2 YYEEEE. The CDR3 is made up of 18 amino acids. The V and J ends lost 2 bases and 7 bases respectively, with 27 bases between them. Sequenced: peripheral blood. The J gene is TRBJ1-2, the V gene TRBV5-6; no firm D call. This TCR was recovered from a woman in her 50s with COVID-19, enrolled during active disease. The DNA of the CDR3 is TGTGCCAGCAGCTTCATATCAGGCGTTCACGGGGTGCAAGGTGGCTACACCTTC. Residues: CASSFISGVHGVQGGYTF.